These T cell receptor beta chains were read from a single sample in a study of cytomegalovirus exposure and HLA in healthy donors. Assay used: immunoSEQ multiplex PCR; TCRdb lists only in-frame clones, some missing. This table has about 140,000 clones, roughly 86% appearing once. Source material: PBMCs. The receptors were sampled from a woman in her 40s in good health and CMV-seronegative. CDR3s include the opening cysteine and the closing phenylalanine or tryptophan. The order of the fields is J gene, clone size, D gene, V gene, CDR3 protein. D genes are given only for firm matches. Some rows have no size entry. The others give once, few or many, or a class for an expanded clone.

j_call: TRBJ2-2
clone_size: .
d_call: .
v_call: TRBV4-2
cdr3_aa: CASGTGSNTGELFF

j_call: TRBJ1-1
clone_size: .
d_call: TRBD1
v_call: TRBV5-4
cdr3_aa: CASSPEPGQGFVFF

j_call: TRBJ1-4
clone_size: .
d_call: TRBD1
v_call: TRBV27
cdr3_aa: CASSLSTQTGINEKLFF

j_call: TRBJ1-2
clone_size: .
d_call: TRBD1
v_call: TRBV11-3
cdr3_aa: CASSFGGTANYGYTF

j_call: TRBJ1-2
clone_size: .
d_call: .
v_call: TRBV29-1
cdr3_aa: CSVDGGSYGYTF

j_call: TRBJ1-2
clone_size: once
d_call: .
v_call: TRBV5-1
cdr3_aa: CASSLMSDYGYTF

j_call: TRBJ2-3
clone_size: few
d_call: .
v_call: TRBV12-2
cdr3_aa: CASRLEKCREGTDTQYF

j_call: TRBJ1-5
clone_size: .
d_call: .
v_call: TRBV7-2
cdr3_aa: CASSLRSNQPQHF

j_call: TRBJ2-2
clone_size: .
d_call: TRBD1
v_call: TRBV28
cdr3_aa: CASSPTGKGAGELFF

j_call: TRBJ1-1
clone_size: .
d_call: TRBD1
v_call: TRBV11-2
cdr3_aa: CASSLDAGGNTEAFF

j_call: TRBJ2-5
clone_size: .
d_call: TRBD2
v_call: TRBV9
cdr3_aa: CASSVGTSGGETQYF

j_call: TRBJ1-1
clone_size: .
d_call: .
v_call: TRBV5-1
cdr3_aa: CASSLGATLEAFF

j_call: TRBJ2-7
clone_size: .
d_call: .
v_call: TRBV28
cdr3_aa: CASSDPTSLPYEQYF

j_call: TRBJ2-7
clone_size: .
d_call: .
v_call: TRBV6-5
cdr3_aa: CASRGLRILEQYF

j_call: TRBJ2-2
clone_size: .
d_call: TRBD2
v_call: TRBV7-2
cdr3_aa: CASRPGTSGRSTGELFF

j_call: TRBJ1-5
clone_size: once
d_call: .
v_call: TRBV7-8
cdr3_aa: CASSLVPTGHQPQHF

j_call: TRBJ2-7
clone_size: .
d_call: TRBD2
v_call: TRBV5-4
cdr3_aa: CASSLDLAGNYEQYF

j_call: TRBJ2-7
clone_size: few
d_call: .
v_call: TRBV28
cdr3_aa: CASSLGPSVDEQYF

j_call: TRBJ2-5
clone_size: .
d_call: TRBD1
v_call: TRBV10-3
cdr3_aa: CAISESGTGGTQYF

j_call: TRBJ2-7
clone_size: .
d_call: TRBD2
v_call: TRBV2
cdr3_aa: CASTRTSGRSYEQYF